The TCR beta chain under discussion was sequenced for a study of shared clonotypes between healthy human individuals. General study findings and limits: Donor scarcity curtailed the genetic and exposure-history diversity represented herein. Relative to memory subsets, naive subsets generally showed larger estimated richness.

Terminally differentiated effector memory CD45RA+ cells were excluded by CCR7 positive selection of CD45RO-negative cells. For this clone: Its antigen is unknown.

Sequencing was performed with immunoSEQ multiplex PCR; in TCRdb, only in-frame clones are kept and a portion is missing. The table lists about 2 million clones, roughly 95% of them singletons. The V end was cut by 6 bases, the J end by 4 bases, with 12 bases between. This CDR3 has 13 residues. The germline gives CDR1 LGHNT, CDR2 FRNRAP. What was sequenced was naive CD8+ T cells sorted from blood. V and J are TRBV12-5 and TRBJ1-1, with D possibly TRBD1 on 5 matching bases. This receptor was identified in a man in his late teens or twenties in good health. CDR3 bases: TGTGCTAGTGGCTATGACAGTTCCACTGAAGCTTTCTTT. Amino acids: CASGYDSSTEAFF.